Listed below are T cell receptor beta chains from one sample, sequenced in a study of blood T cell repertoires in COVID-19. The protocol was immunoSEQ multiplex PCR, while the TCRdb copy is restricted to in-frame clones and leaves out a portion. The sample has 380,000 or so clones; roughly 88% are singletons. Sequenced sample: PBMCs or T cells enriched from blood (not recorded which). The receptors derive from a woman aged 25 to 39 with acute COVID-19. CDR3s include the opening cysteine and the closing phenylalanine or tryptophan. D genes are given only for firm matches. Expanded clones get a size class; other rows say once, few or many, or leave the size out.

.	TRBV19	.	13	TRBJ1-2	TGTGCCAGTACCCCAGGCTTAAACTATGGCTACACCTTC	CASTPGLNYGYTF
TRBD1	TRBV7-2	.	17	TRBJ2-1	TGTGCCAGCAGCTTCCGAACAGGGGGTCTCGGTCGCAATGAGCAGTTCTTC	CASSFRTGGLGRNEQFF
.	TRBV15	once	15	TRBJ2-3	TGTGCCACCAGCAGAGTTGCCAGGCAAGCAGATACGCAGTATTTT	CATSRVARQADTQYF
.	TRBV18	.	15	TRBJ2-7	TGTGCCAGCTCATTGGGACTCCCCAGTTTCTACGAGCAGTACTTC	CASSLGLPSFYEQYF
TRBD2	TRBV11-2	.	17	TRBJ2-7	TGTGCCAGCAGCTTAGTGCGGGAAAGCGGGGCCACCTACGAGCAGTACTTC	CASSLVRESGATYEQYF
.	TRBV5-6	once	15	TRBJ1-6	TGTGCCAGCAGCTTCGGGACGGGGAGGTATTCACCCCTCCACTTT	CASSFGTGRYSPLHF
.	TRBV10-2	once	14	TRBJ2-7	TGCGCCAGTTATGGGGGGACAGTGGCCTACGAGCAGTACTTC	CASYGGTVAYEQYF
.	TRBV19	.	18	TRBJ1-6	TGTGCCAGTAGTATGATTAGGGCCGGTTTCTCGGGGAATTCACCCCTCCACTTT	CASSMIRAGFSGNSPLHF
.	TRBV3-1/TRBV3-2	.	14	TRBJ2-7	TGTGCCAGCAGCCCCCGGGACTTGGGGCACGAGCAGTACTTC	CASSPRDLGHEQYF
TRBD1	TRBV7-3	.	14	TRBJ1-2	TGTGCCAGCGCTCTAGACAGGGCGGGCTATGGCTACACCTTC	CASALDRAGYGYTF
.	TRBV4-2	.	17	TRBJ1-2	TGTGCCAGCAGCCAAGATCATCTCGGGAATGCTAACTATGGCTACACCTTC	CASSQDHLGNANYGYTF
TRBD2	TRBV5-6	.	18	TRBJ2-4	TGTGCCAGCAGCTTGGAAGGCGGGGGGGAAATAGCCAAAAACATTCAGTACTTC	CASSLEGGGEIAKNIQYF
TRBD2	TRBV19	.	22	TRBJ2-3	TGTGCCAGTCTTCCCTGGGACAGGGATAGCGGGGGGGCCTCCCCCAGCACACATACGCAGTATTTT	CASLPWDRDSGGASPSTHTQYF
.	TRBV6-4	.	18	TRBJ1-3	TGTGCCAGCAGTGCGACGGATTGCGGACAGTACTCTGGAAACACCATATATTTT	CASSATDCGQYSGNTIYF
.	TRBV6-2/TRBV6-3	.	16	TRBJ2-2	TGTGCCAGCAGTTACTCGATTACAACGAACACCGGGGAGCTGTTTTTT	CASSYSITTNTGELFF
.	TRBV3-1/TRBV3-2	.	12	TRBJ2-2	TGTGCCAGCAGCCTTCGCACCGGGGAGCTGTTTTTT	CASSLRTGELFF
TRBD1	TRBV7-3	.	16	TRBJ2-2	TGTGCCAGCAGGGTTACAGGGGTTAAGAACACCGGGGAGCTGTTTTTT	CASRVTGVKNTGELFF
.	TRBV4-1	.	17	TRBJ1-4	TGCGCCAGCAGCCAATGGACTGGCGGACAGAATAATGAAAAACTGTTTTTT	CASSQWTGGQNNEKLFF
TRBD1	TRBV11-2	.	16	TRBJ1-6	TGTGCCAGCAGCTTAGACAGGGACAGAGATAATTCACCCCTCCACTTT	CASSLDRDRDNSPLHF
.	TRBV7-3	.	15	TRBJ1-1	TGTGCCAGCAGCCGGACAGCGATCATGAACACTGAAGCTTTCTTT	CASSRTAIMNTEAFF
.	TRBV24-1	.	14	TRBJ2-3	TGTGCCACCAGTGATGCGGCCCGCGCGGATACGCAGTATTTT	CATSDAARADTQYF
.	TRBV9	once	15	TRBJ2-3	TGTGCCAGCACGAAGAGGGCAGCAAGCACAGATACGCAGTATTTT	CASTKRAASTDTQYF
.	TRBV7-9	.	15	TRBJ1-5	TGTGCCAGCAGCTCCATGGCGGGTCGAGATCAGCCCCAGCATTTT	CASSSMAGRDQPQHF
.	TRBV5-1	.	15	TRBJ2-1	TGCGCCAGCAGCTTGGCGGTGAATCTTTACAATGAGCAGTTCTTC	CASSLAVNLYNEQFF
.	TRBV7-9	.	15	TRBJ2-6	TGTGCCAGCAGCTTAGCCCGGGCTGGGGCCAACGTCCTGACTTTC	CASSLARAGANVLTF
TRBD2	TRBV2	.	14	TRBJ2-7	TGTGCCAGCAGTGAAATCGTTAGCGGGGGGAAGCAGTACTTC	CASSEIVSGGKQYF
TRBD1	TRBV6-5	.	13	TRBJ1-2	TGTGCCAGCAGGAGACAGGGAGTCTATGGCTACACCTTC	CASRRQGVYGYTF
.	TRBV7-9	.	17	TRBJ2-7	TGTGCCAGCAGCCCCCGTTCTGGACAGACCCGCTCCTACGAGCAGTACTTC	CASSPRSGQTRSYEQYF
.	TRBV11-2	.	14	TRBJ2-2	TGTGCCAGCAGCTTAGTGTTCGGGACCGGGGAGCTGTTTTTT	CASSLVFGTGELFF
.	TRBV9	.	16	TRBJ2-3	TGTGCCAGCAGCGCTATAGTGGGCGGGCCCACGGATACGCAGTATTTT	CASSAIVGGPTDTQYF
.	TRBV6-5	once	12	TRBJ2-1	TGTGCCAGCAGTTACTCAGCGGATGAGCAGTTCTTC	CASSYSADEQFF
TRBD1	TRBV9	.	14	TRBJ2-7	TGTGCCAGCAGCCCCTGGGACAGCTCCTACGAGCAGTACTTC	CASSPWDSSYEQYF
TRBD2	TRBV6-6	.	18	TRBJ2-3	TGTGCCAGCAGTCTGGGACTAGCGGGGGGCCTTAGCACAGATACGCAGTATTTT	CASSLGLAGGLSTDTQYF
.	TRBV21-1	.	16	TRBJ2-2	TGTGCCAGCAGCAAAGCTAGCGGGGTGAGGGTCGGGGAGCTGTTTTTT	CASSKASGVRVGELFF
.	TRBV3-1/TRBV3-2	.	14	TRBJ2-7	TGTGCCAGCAGCCACCTCGACAGGTCCTACGAGCAGTACTTC	CASSHLDRSYEQYF
.	TRBV14	.	14	TRBJ1-1	TGTGCCAGCAGGGTGAACGGGAGGGGGACTGAAGCTTTCTTT	CASRVNGRGTEAFF
.	TRBV5-6	.	15	TRBJ1-2	TGTGCCAGCAGCTTGTCCAGGGCCAATAACTATGGCTACACCTTC	CASSLSRANNYGYTF
TRBD1	TRBV29-1	.	13	TRBJ1-2	TGCAGCGTGAGACGACAGGGGGCTGAAGGCTACACCTTC	CSVRRQGAEGYTF
TRBD1	TRBV7-3	.	13	TRBJ1-2	TGTGCCAGCAGCCCCGGACAGGGACGAGGCTACACCTTC	CASSPGQGRGYTF
.	TRBV5-4	.	14	TRBJ2-3	TGTGCCAGCAGCTCCCGTAGCAGCACAGATACGCAGTATTTT	CASSSRSSTDTQYF
TRBD1	TRBV5-1	.	18	TRBJ2-7	TGCGCCAGCAGCTTGGTTGATTGGGGGACAGGTCCGTCCTACGAGCAGTACTTC	CASSLVDWGTGPSYEQYF
.	TRBV27	few	18	TRBJ2-4	TGTGCCAGCAGTTTATACGGACTTGAGGTTTCTGTCAAAAACATTCAGTACTTC	CASSLYGLEVSVKNIQYF
.	TRBV9	.	17	TRBJ2-1	TGTGCCAGCAGCGCCTCCCCCAGGGCCCCCTCCTACAATGAGCAGTTCTTC	CASSASPRAPSYNEQFF
.	TRBV19	.	14	TRBJ1-5	TGTGCCAGTAGTATCCGTCAGGGAAACCAGCCCCAGCATTTT	CASSIRQGNQPQHF
.	TRBV9	.	15	TRBJ1-3	TGTGCCAGCAGCGTGGAGGGGTGGAGTGGAAACACCATATATTTT	CASSVEGWSGNTIYF
.	TRBV20-1	.	11	TRBJ2-7	TGCAGTGCCTTCTTAGAATACGAGCAGTACTTC	CSAFLEYEQYF
.	TRBV19	.	14	TRBJ1-3	TGTGCCAGTACCGCCACAGGATCCGGAAACACCATATATTTT	CASTATGSGNTIYF
.	TRBV28	.	14	TRBJ1-1	TGTGCCAGCAGGTACGTAAGGAGGAACACTGAAGCTTTCTTT	CASRYVRRNTEAFF
.	TRBV15	.	14	TRBJ2-3	TGTGCCACCAGCACGATACTAGCATCAGATACGCAGTATTTT	CATSTILASDTQYF
.	TRBV12-3/TRBV12-4	.	13	TRBJ1-2	TGTGCCAGCAGTCCCTTCAGGGACTATGGCTACACCTTC	CASSPFRDYGYTF
.	TRBV9	.	15	TRBJ2-5	TGTGCCAGCAGCCTTACCGGGAACCTCGGCGAGACCCAGTACTTC	CASSLTGNLGETQYF